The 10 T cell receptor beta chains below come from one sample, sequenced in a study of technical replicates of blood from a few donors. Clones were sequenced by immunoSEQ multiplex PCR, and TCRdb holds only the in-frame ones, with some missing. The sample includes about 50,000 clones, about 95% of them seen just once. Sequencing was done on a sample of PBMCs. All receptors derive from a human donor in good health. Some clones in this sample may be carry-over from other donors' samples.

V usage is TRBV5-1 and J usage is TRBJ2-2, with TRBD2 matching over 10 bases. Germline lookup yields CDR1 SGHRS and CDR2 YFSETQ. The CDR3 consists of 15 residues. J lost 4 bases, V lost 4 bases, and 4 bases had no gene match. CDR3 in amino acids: CASSERGGSTGELFF. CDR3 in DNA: TGCGCCAGCAGCGAGCGGGGGGGCTCCACCGGGGAGCTGTTTTTT.

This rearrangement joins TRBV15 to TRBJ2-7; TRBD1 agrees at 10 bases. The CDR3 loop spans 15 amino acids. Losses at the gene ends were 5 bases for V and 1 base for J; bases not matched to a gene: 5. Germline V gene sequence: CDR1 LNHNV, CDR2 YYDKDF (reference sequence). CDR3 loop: CATSLGQGLSYEQYF. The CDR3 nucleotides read TGTGCCACCAGCTTGGGACAGGGGCTATCCTACGAGCAGTACTTC.

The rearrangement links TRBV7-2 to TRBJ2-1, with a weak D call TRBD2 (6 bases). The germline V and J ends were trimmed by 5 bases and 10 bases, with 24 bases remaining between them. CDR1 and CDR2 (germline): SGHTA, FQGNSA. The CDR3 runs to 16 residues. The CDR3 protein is CASSPPRGGQRLEQFF. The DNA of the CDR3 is TGTGCCAGCAGCCCACCGCGGGGAGGCCAGCGGTTGGAGCAGTTCTTC. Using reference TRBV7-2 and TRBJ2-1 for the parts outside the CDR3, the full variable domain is GAGVSQSPSNKVTEKGKDVELRCDPISGHTALYWYRQSLGQGLEFLIYFQGNSAPDKSGLPSDRFSAERTGGSVSTLTIQRTQQEDSAVYLCASSPPRGGQRLEQFFGPGTRLTVL.

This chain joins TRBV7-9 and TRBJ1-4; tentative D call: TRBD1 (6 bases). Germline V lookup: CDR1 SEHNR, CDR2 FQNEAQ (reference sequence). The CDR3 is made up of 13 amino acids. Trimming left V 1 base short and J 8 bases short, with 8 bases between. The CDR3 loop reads CASSLEDREKLFF. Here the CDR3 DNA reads TGTGCCAGCAGCTTAGAGGACAGAGAAAAACTGTTTTTT.

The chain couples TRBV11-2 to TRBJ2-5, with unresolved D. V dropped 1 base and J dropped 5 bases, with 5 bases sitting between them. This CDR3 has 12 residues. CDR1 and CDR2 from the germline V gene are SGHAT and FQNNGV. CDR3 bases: TGTGCCAGCAGCTTAGTCGGGGAGACCCAGTACTTC. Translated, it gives CASSLVGETQYF.

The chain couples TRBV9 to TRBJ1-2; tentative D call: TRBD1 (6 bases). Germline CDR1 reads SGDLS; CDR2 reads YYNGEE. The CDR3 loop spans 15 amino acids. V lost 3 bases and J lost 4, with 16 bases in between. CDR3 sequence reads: CASSAPDRQAYGYTF. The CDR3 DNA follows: TGTGCCAGCAGCGCCCCAGACCGACAGGCCTATGGCTACACCTTC.

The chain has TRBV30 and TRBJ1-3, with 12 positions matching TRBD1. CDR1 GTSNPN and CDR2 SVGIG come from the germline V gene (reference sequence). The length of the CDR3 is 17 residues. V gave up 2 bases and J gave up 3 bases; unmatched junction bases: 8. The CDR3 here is CAWSSPGTGGSGNTIYF. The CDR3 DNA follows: TGTGCCTGGAGTTCGCCCGGGACAGGGGGCAGTGGAAACACCATATATTTT.

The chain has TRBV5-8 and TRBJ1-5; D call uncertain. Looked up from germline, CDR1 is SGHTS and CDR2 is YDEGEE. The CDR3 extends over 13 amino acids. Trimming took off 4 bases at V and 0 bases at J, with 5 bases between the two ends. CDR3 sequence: CASSLYSNQPQHF. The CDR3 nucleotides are TGTGCCAGCAGCCTGTATAGCAATCAGCCCCAGCATTTT.

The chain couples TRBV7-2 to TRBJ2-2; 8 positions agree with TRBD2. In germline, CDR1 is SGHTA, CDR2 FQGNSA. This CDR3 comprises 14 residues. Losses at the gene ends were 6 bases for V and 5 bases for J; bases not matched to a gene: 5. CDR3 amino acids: CASRPGGVTGELFF. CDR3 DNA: TGTGCCAGCAGGCCGGGGGGGGTGACCGGGGAGCTGTTTTTT.

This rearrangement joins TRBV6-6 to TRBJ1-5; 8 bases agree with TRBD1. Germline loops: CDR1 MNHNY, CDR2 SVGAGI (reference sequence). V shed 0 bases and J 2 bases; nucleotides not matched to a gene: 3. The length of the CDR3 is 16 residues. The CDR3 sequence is CASSYSQGAGNQPQHF. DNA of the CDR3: TGTGCCAGCAGTTACTCTCAGGGGGCGGGCAATCAGCCCCAGCATTTT.